This T cell receptor beta chain comes out of a study of molecular identifiers for immune sequencing clone quantification. Findings of the study overall: Jurkat TCR RNA spiked in from one cell (amid over 850,000 naive cells) was reportedly detectable.

Naive CD8 libraries were made from roughly 18,000 to 920,000 sorted cells, and they used 10%, 30% or 50% RNA. There are many counts of this clonotype. No antigen is known for it. TCRdb analysed the PCR reads with MiXCR anew, one entry per CDR3 protein. The sample has about 640,000 distinct CDR3 sequences, roughly 21% seen once. The CDR3 sequence is 11 residues long. Trimming stripped 4 bases from V and 4 bases from J, with 5 bases between. Germline CDR1 reads MNHEY; CDR2 reads SVGEGT. Sequenced: naive CD8+ T cells from blood, with Jurkat cell RNA spiked in. Sample subset: FACS-sorted CD8+CD4-CCR7+CD45RA+ naive T cells. This chain joins TRBV6-2 or TRBV6-3 and TRBJ2-7; D tentatively fits TRBD1 or TRBD2 (5 bases each). This receptor was obtained from a human donor in good health. Some libraries in this study had Jurkat cell RNA spiked in. In DNA form, the CDR3 reads TGTGCCAGCAGTTGGGGGTACGAGCAGTACTTC. It codes for CASSWGYEQYF.